The 12 T cell receptor beta chains below all came from one sample that was sequenced in a study of early stage breast cancer tumors. Clones were sequenced by immunoSEQ multiplex PCR, and TCRdb holds only the in-frame ones, with some missing. The sample carries fewer than 50,000 clones, about three quarters recorded once. Source material: blood. All receptors come from a person aged 50 to 59 with breast cancer.

The CDR3 region has the DNA TGTGCCAGCAGCTTGGACAGGGGTCCCCAAGAGACCCAGTACTTC. It yields the protein CASSLDRGPQETQYF. The chain combines TRBV2 with TRBJ2-5; 9 positions match TRBD1. Unmatched junction bases numbered 6, after V lost 6 bases and J lost 1 base. CDR1 is SNHLY and CDR2 is FYNNEI in the germline V gene. This CDR3 is built from 15 residues.

This clone has more than one count but fewer than ten. The chain is built from TRBV2 and TRBJ1-1, with D tentatively TRBD1 (6 bases). The CDR3 totals 14 residues. Germline CDR1 is SNHLY and CDR2 is FYNNEI. Trimming took 10 bases from V and 3 from J, leaving 18 bases between them. CDR3 in amino acids: CATRGGRLDTEAFF. As DNA, the CDR3 is TGTGCCACCAGGGGAGGTAGGTTGGACACTGAAGCTTTCTTT.

J is TRBJ1-1 and V is TRBV25-1, with D tentatively TRBD1 (6 bases). The CDR3 has 14 amino acids. Germline values: CDR1 MGHDK, CDR2 SYGVNS. Trimming pared 3 bases from V and 5 bases from J, leaving 13 bases between. The CDR3 reads CASSDPQGWTEAFF. The CDR3 region has the DNA TGTGCCAGCAGTGACCCTCAGGGGTGGACTGAAGCTTTCTTT.

The V call is TRBV5-1, the J call TRBJ2-1; 12 positions agree with TRBD2. This CDR3 region has 16 residues. The V gene's germline CDR1 is SGHRS and CDR2 YFSETQ. Losses at the gene ends were 0 bases for V and 7 bases for J; bases not matched to a gene: 5. The CDR3 DNA reads as TGCGCCAGCAGCTTGGCCCTAGGACTAGCGGGAAATGAGCAGTTCTTC. Its translation is CASSLALGLAGNEQFF. The full variable domain, in which reference TRBV5-1 and TRBJ2-1 provide the parts outside the CDR3, is KAGVTQTPRYLIKTRGQQVTLSCSPISGHRSVSWYQQTPGQGLQFLFEYFSETQRNKGNFPGRFSGRQFSNSRSEMNVSTLELGDSALYLCASSLALGLAGNEQFFGPGTRLTVL.

There are a few counts of this clone. The V gene is TRBV6-1, the J gene TRBJ2-7; TRBD1 might be the D (6 bases). There are 15 residues in the CDR3. Trimming removed 5 bases at V and 0 bases at J, with 14 bases between. Germline CDR1 MNHNS, CDR2 SASEGT. The DNA of the CDR3 is TGTGCCAGCAGTAACAGGGAAACGAGCTCCTACGAGCAGTACGTC. This gives the protein CASSNRETSSYEQYV.

This chain joins TRBV19 and TRBJ1-2; 7 bases map to TRBD1. The V and J ends lost 5 bases and 7 bases, in that order; junction bases with no gene match: 16. Germline loops: CDR1 LNHDA, CDR2 SQIVND (reference sequence). The CDR3 has 16 residues. The CDR3 bases are TGTGCCAGTAGTGGACCGGGACAGTCAACTGGGGGTGGCTACACCTTC. Its protein product is CASSGPGQSTGGGYTF.

The chain joins TRBV9 to TRBJ2-3; no firm D call. Germline loops: CDR1 SGDLS, CDR2 YYNGEE. V gave up 0 bases and J gave up 5 bases, with 7 bases separating them. This CDR3 is built from 13 residues. The CDR3 loop reads CASSVASRDTQYF. The CDR3 DNA is TGTGCCAGCAGCGTAGCTAGTAGAGATACGCAGTATTTT.

This clone was detected a few times. The chain links TRBV5-5 to TRBJ1-2; D might be TRBD1 (5 bases). CDR3 size: 15 residues. The V end was cut by 4 bases, the J end by 2 bases, with 15 bases between. Germline CDR1 SGHKS, CDR2 YYEKEE (reference sequence). The CDR3 nucleotides read TGTGCCAGCAGCCCAGCAGGTGGGGGGAACTATGGCTACACCTTC. This sequence encodes CASSPAGGGNYGYTF.

The V and J genes are TRBV7-2 and TRBJ2-1, with D possibly being TRBD2 (6 bases). Germline CDR1 SGHTA, CDR2 FQGNSA. The ends were cut back, 5 bases at V and 9 bases at J, with 23 bases in the middle. The CDR3 is made up of 16 amino acids. The CDR3 sequence is CASSPRGATGGVEQFF. In DNA, the CDR3 is TGTGCCAGCAGCCCTCGTGGGGCTACGGGCGGGGTTGAGCAGTTCTTC.

The gene calls are TRBV7-2 and TRBJ2-1; 7 bases match TRBD2. Germline trimming cut 4 bases from V and 6 bases from J; bases unmatched to any gene: 6. This CDR3 comprises 14 residues. CDR1 is SGHTA, CDR2 FQGNSA, per germline. Written as DNA, the CDR3 is TGTGCCAGCAGCTCCGGTGGGGGGGGCAATGAGCAGTTCTTC. Protein product: CASSSGGGGNEQFF.

The CDR3 DNA reads as TGTGCCAGCAGCGTAGCGGGATTCAATGAGCAGTTCTTC. It codes for CASSVAGFNEQFF. This rearrangement joins TRBV9 to TRBJ2-1, with D possibly being TRBD2 (5 bases). Germline V gene data show CDR1 as SGDLS and CDR2 as YYNGEE. The CDR3 length is 13 residues. Between the trimmed V and J ends, which lost 0 bases and 6 bases, there was a span of 7 bases.

This clone was seen just once. This rearrangement joins TRBV4-3 to TRBJ2-2; D call uncertain. The V gene's germline CDR1 is LGHNA and CDR2 YSLEER. V was shortened by 0 bases and J by 5 bases, with 4 bases between the two germline ends. CDR3 length: 13 residues. Here the CDR3 DNA reads TGCGCCAGCAGCCAAGAAACTACCGGGGAGCTGTTTTTT. It translates to CASSQETTGELFF.